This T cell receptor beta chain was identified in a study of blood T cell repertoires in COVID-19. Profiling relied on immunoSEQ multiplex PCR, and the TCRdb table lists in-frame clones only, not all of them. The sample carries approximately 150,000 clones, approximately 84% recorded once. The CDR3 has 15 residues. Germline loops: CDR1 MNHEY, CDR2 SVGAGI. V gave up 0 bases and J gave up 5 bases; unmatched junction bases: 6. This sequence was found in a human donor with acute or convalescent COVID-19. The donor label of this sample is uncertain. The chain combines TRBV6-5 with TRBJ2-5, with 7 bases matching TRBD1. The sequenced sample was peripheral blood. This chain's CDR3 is CASSYSRGRGETQYF. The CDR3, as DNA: TGTGCCAGCAGTTACTCAAGGGGGCGCGGGGAGACCCAGTACTTC.